The entry below gives a single T cell receptor (beta chain) sequence along with its context. The target of this receptor is not known. Base quality data are lacking; no much larger clone is found one base away. Each collaborating institution followed its own protocols to collect whole blood in K2EDTA tubes. For TCRbeta analysis, collaborators shipped samples in one of three forms: frozen whole blood, isolated PBMCs, or DNA extracted from either of those sample types. TCRbeta CDR3 regions were amplified from genomic DNA using the immunoSEQ Assay, a bias-controlled multiplex PCR. In the authors' own workflow: The number of nucleated cells in each sample was estimated from the amplification of reference gene primers within the assay. Sequence reads were collapsed and filtered to measure the absolute abundance of every unique TCRbeta CDR3 rearrangement. For each sample, productive Simpson clonality was calculated by taking the square root of Simpson's diversity index across productive rearrangements. In its TCRdb copy, this immuneACCESS table keeps in-frame sequences only and misses some clones. Where compared with another copy, unresolved V genes explain less than half of these, and the others have no known cause. That table supplies the V and J calls and clone size; D and trimming were determined from the DNA. This sample is represented by about 110,000 clones; approximately 81% of them were singletons. The ten largest make up 3.4% of the sample.

This specimen comes from a study of blood T cell repertoires in COVID-19 (dated by TCRdb to 2018 to 2020). For the study in its entirety: Collaborator samples came from the United States, Italy and Spain and covered acute and convalescent phases of COVID-19. Sample metadata almost always included a de-identified subject ID, COVID-19 status, age in years and sex. The repertoires were released in a freely available public database meant as a resource for research on the immune response to SARS-CoV-2. Samples came from the ongoing ImmuneRACE study (first 160 participants) plus 1,254 subjects from 6 global collaborators. Where HLA class I and class II types were available, the types were taken from metadata supplied by the sample provider, not from assay-based typing. Deeply sampled blood TCRbeta repertoires from subjects exposed to, actively infected with, or recovered from COVID-19 were included in the dataset. The prospective study material was composed of cDNA or gDNA derived from T cells, B-cell-depleted T cells, or PBMCs. What the work shows at the level of the full study, not this receptor alone: The quantity of clinical and demographic metadata differed by source and by participant and was supplied without curation.

Sequenced sample: peripheral blood. The source is a man aged 40-49 years with acute or convalescent COVID-19.

CDR3 loop: CATSDSTLAGLAKNIQYF. The DNA sequence is as follows: TGTGCCACCAGTGATTCGACACTAGCGGGGCTAGCCAAAAACATTCAGTACTTC. The V and J segments used are TRBV24-1 and TRBJ2-4; 10 bases in the junction line up with TRBD2. Looking up the germline V gene yields CDR1 KGHDR and CDR2 SFDVKD. V is cut back by 2 bases and J by 0 bases, with 6 bases in the junction unmatched. The CDR3 runs 18 amino acids, cysteine and phenylalanine included. Only the CDR3 region is kept as DNA, spanning 54 bases read in frame from base 1.